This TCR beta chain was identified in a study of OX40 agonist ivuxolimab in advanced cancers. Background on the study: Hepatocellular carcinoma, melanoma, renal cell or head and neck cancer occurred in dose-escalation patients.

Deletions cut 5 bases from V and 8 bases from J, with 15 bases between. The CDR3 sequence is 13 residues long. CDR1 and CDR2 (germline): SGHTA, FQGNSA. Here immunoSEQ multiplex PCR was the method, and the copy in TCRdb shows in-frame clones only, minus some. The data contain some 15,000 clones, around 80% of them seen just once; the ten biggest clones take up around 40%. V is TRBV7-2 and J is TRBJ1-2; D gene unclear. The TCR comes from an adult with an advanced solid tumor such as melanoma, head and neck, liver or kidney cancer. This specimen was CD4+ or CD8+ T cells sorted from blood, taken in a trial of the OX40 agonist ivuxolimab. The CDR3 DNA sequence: TGTGCCAGCAGCGCAACATGGGAATGGGGCTACACCTTC. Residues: CASSATWEWGYTF. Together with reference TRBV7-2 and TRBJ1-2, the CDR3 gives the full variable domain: GAGVSQSPSNKVTEKGKDVELRCDPISGHTALYWYRQSLGQGLEFLIYFQGNSAPDKSGLPSDRFSAERTGGSVSTLTIQRTQQEDSAVYLCASSATWEWGYTFGSGTRLTVV.